The following is a T cell receptor beta chain sequence with its context. This specimen belongs to a study of blood T cell repertoires in COVID-19. Some clones are missing from TCRdb's copy, which holds only in-frame ones; the method was immunoSEQ multiplex PCR. The data show about 250,000 clones, 88% seen once. The CDR3 loop spans 14 amino acids. Germline V lookup: CDR1 SQVTM, CDR2 ANQGSEA. V shed 3 bases and J 4 bases; nucleotides not matched to a gene: 8. Input material: peripheral blood. The chain carries TRBV29-1 and TRBJ1-1, with 7 bases fitting TRBD1. This receptor was obtained from a woman younger than 45 with COVID-19, enrolled during active disease. The CDR3 nucleotides are TGCAGCGTTGACTTAGGGGGACAGCGCACTGAAGCTTTCTTT. This codes for CSVDLGGQRTEAFF.